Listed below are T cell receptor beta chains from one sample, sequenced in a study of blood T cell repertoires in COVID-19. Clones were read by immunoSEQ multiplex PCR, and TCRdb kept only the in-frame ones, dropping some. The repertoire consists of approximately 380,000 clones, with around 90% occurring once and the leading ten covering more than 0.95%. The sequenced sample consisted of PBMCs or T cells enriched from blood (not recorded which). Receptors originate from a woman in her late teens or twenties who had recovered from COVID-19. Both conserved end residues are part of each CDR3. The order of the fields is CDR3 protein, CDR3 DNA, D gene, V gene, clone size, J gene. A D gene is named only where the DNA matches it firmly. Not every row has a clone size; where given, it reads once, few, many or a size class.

CDR3: CARSTGGPLYYNSPLHF
DNA: TGTGCCAGGTCGACAGGGGGCCCCCTCTACTATAATTCACCCCTCCACTTT
D: TRBD1
V: TRBV7-3
size: .
J: TRBJ1-6

CDR3: CASSPVPGTGNTIYF
DNA: TGTGCCAGCAGCCCTGTACCAGGGACTGGAAACACCATATATTTT
D: .
V: TRBV5-5
size: .
J: TRBJ1-3

CDR3: CASRDRLGSGAGDTQYF
DNA: TGCGCCAGCAGGGATCGGTTGGGTAGCGGGGCCGGAGATACGCAGTATTTT
D: TRBD2
V: TRBV10-1
size: few
J: TRBJ2-3

CDR3: CAWSGNGANVLTF
DNA: TGTGCCTGGAGTGGTAATGGGGCCAACGTCCTGACTTTC
D: .
V: TRBV30
size: .
J: TRBJ2-6

CDR3: CASSVAAGGNTGELFF
DNA: TGTGCCAGCAGCGTAGCCGCGGGGGGTAACACCGGGGAGCTGTTTTTT
D: TRBD2
V: TRBV9
size: .
J: TRBJ2-2

CDR3: CASSQPGTGHTSYEQYF
DNA: TGTGCCAGCAGCCAACCTGGGACAGGCCATACCTCCTACGAGCAGTACTTC
D: TRBD1
V: TRBV3-1/TRBV3-2
size: once
J: TRBJ2-7

CDR3: CASSLSGYRDEQFF
DNA: TGTGCCAGCAGCTTATCAGGGTATCGCGATGAGCAGTTCTTC
D: .
V: TRBV7-3
size: .
J: TRBJ2-1

CDR3: CASRMAGGWVYEQYF
DNA: TGTGCCAGCAGGATGGCGGGGGGTTGGGTCTACGAGCAGTACTTC
D: TRBD2
V: TRBV2
size: .
J: TRBJ2-7

CDR3: CASSPTGGANTGELFF
DNA: TGTGCCAGCAGCCCGACAGGGGGCGCGAACACCGGGGAGCTGTTTTTT
D: TRBD1
V: TRBV7-3
size: .
J: TRBJ2-2

CDR3: CASSPRTTGPLAGELFF
DNA: TGTGCCAGCTCACCAAGGACGACAGGGCCCCTCGCCGGGGAGCTGTTTTTT
D: TRBD1
V: TRBV18
size: .
J: TRBJ2-2

CDR3: CASSMTGEGTDTQYF
DNA: TGTGCCAGTAGTATGACAGGGGAAGGCACAGATACGCAGTATTTT
D: TRBD1
V: TRBV19
size: .
J: TRBJ2-3

CDR3: CASSPPNEPISGNTIYF
DNA: TGTGCCAGCTCACCACCCAACGAGCCGATCTCTGGAAACACCATATATTTT
D: .
V: TRBV18
size: .
J: TRBJ1-3

CDR3: CASSLTRWTEAFF
DNA: TGTGCCAGCTCATTAACCCGGTGGACTGAAGCTTTCTTT
D: .
V: TRBV18
size: .
J: TRBJ1-1

CDR3: CATGAKTGETQYF
DNA: TGTGCCACAGGGGCGAAAACGGGGGAGACCCAGTACTTC
D: .
V: TRBV12-3/TRBV12-4
size: once
J: TRBJ2-5

CDR3: CAWIEANEQFF
DNA: TGTGCCTGGATTGAGGCTAATGAGCAGTTCTTC
D: .
V: TRBV30
size: .
J: TRBJ2-1

CDR3: CASSYSTRGMNTEAFF
DNA: TGTGCCAGCAGTTACTCGACCAGGGGAATGAACACTGAAGCTTTCTTT
D: .
V: TRBV6-5
size: .
J: TRBJ1-1

CDR3: CATRVGGSYNEQFF
DNA: TGTGCCACCCGCGTGGGGGGCTCCTACAATGAGCAGTTCTTC
D: .
V: TRBV28
size: .
J: TRBJ2-1

CDR3: CAWSRGFDTQYF
DNA: TGTGCCTGGAGCAGGGGGTTTGATACGCAGTATTTT
D: TRBD1
V: TRBV30
size: .
J: TRBJ2-3

CDR3: CAWSGGNFNQPQHF
DNA: TGTGCCTGGAGCGGAGGGAACTTCAATCAGCCCCAGCATTTT
D: .
V: TRBV30
size: .
J: TRBJ1-5

CDR3: CASSSASGLLFF
DNA: TGTGCCAGCAGTTCCGCCTCGGGATTACTGTTTTTT
D: .
V: TRBV28
size: .
J: TRBJ1-4

CDR3: CASRTGWGDSPLHF
DNA: TGTGCCAGCAGGACAGGGTGGGGAGATTCACCCCTCCACTTT
D: TRBD1
V: TRBV6-5
size: .
J: TRBJ1-6

CDR3: CASSGDRGYEQYF
DNA: TGTGCCAGCAGTGGGGACAGGGGTTACGAGCAGTACTTC
D: TRBD1
V: TRBV2
size: .
J: TRBJ2-7

CDR3: CASLSDTGGTREQYF
DNA: TGTGCCAGCCTAAGCGATACAGGGGGAACTCGCGAGCAGTACTTC
D: TRBD1
V: TRBV6-1
size: .
J: TRBJ2-7

CDR3: CASSIIQSVPPRGNTIYF
DNA: TGTGCCAGTAGTATAATTCAAAGCGTCCCTCCGAGGGGAAACACCATATATTTT
D: .
V: TRBV19
size: .
J: TRBJ1-3

CDR3: CASSQEASFTDTQYF
DNA: TGTGCCAGCAGCCAAGAAGCTAGCTTCACAGATACGCAGTATTTT
D: .
V: TRBV14
size: .
J: TRBJ2-3

CDR3: CASSPDRAPTTYGYTF
DNA: TGTGCCAGCAGCCCCGACAGGGCCCCTACTACCTATGGCTACACCTTC
D: TRBD1
V: TRBV5-4
size: .
J: TRBJ1-2

CDR3: CASSLDSRRGYEQYF
DNA: TGTGCCAGCAGTTTGGACAGCCGGAGAGGCTACGAGCAGTACTTC
D: .
V: TRBV27
size: .
J: TRBJ2-7

CDR3: CASSLLSHSWAFF
DNA: TGTGCCAGCAGTTTGCTTTCTCATAGCTGGGCTTTCTTT
D: .
V: TRBV12-3/TRBV12-4
size: .
J: TRBJ1-1

CDR3: CASSQGFSSGNTIYF
DNA: TGCGCCAGCAGCCAAGGTTTCAGCTCTGGAAACACCATATATTTT
D: .
V: TRBV4-1
size: .
J: TRBJ1-3

CDR3: CASSQDIRTGGYGYTF
DNA: TGTGCCAGCAGCCAAGATATCCGGACAGGGGGCTATGGCTACACCTTC
D: TRBD1
V: TRBV3-1/TRBV3-2
size: .
J: TRBJ1-2

CDR3: CASSPPGQGFEQYF
DNA: TGTGCCAGCTCACCTCCGGGACAGGGGTTCGAGCAGTACTTC
D: TRBD1
V: TRBV18
size: .
J: TRBJ2-7

CDR3: CASSLATGTGGGYTF
DNA: TGTGCCAGCAGCTTAGCGACCGGGACAGGGGGCGGCTACACCTTC
D: TRBD1
V: TRBV7-8
size: .
J: TRBJ1-2

CDR3: CASSPRGSYNEQFF
DNA: TGTGCCAGCTCACCCCGGGGTAGCTACAATGAGCAGTTCTTC
D: .
V: TRBV18
size: .
J: TRBJ2-1

CDR3: CAWSVEVSLEAFF
DNA: TGTGCCTGGAGTGTCGAGGTTTCCCTAGAAGCTTTCTTT
D: .
V: TRBV30
size: .
J: TRBJ1-1

CDR3: CACDFRDRTYSPLHF
DNA: TGTGCCTGTGACTTCCGGGACAGGACCTATTCACCCCTCCACTTT
D: TRBD1
V: TRBV30
size: once
J: TRBJ1-6

CDR3: CASSLEGYQETQYF
DNA: TGTGCCAGCAGCTTGGAGGGGTACCAAGAGACCCAGTACTTC
D: .
V: TRBV5-4
size: .
J: TRBJ2-5

CDR3: CASSPNRGREKLFF
DNA: TGTGCCAGCAGCCCCAACAGGGGAAGAGAAAAACTGTTTTTT
D: TRBD1
V: TRBV11-2
size: few
J: TRBJ1-4

CDR3: CASSRGQGSNQPQHF
DNA: TGTGCCAGCAGCAGAGGACAGGGAAGCAATCAGCCCCAGCATTTT
D: TRBD1
V: TRBV5-4
size: .
J: TRBJ1-5

CDR3: CATVPSSTDTQYF
DNA: TGTGCCACCGTCCCGTCTAGCACAGATACGCAGTATTTT
D: .
V: TRBV28
size: .
J: TRBJ2-3

CDR3: CAIAEAPVYTEAFF
DNA: TGTGCCATCGCGGAGGCCCCCGTTTACACTGAAGCTTTCTTT
D: .
V: TRBV28
size: .
J: TRBJ1-1

CDR3: CASSVSPGAGNTIYF
DNA: TGTGCCAGCAGCGTTTCCCCAGGGGCGGGAAACACCATATATTTT
D: .
V: TRBV9
size: .
J: TRBJ1-3

CDR3: CSVLGWDEGTEAFF
DNA: TGCAGCGTTCTGGGGTGGGATGAGGGCACTGAAGCTTTCTTT
D: .
V: TRBV29-1
size: .
J: TRBJ1-1

CDR3: CASSPQQGSRQPQHF
DNA: TGTGCCAGTAGTCCACAACAGGGATCAAGACAGCCCCAGCATTTT
D: .
V: TRBV19
size: once
J: TRBJ1-5

CDR3: CASSPGTAYEQYF
DNA: TGTGCCAGCAGTCCTGGGACAGCCTACGAGCAGTACTTC
D: TRBD1
V: TRBV2
size: .
J: TRBJ2-7

CDR3: CASRATGAGELFF
DNA: TGTGCCAGCAGGGCTACAGGGGCCGGGGAGCTGTTTTTT
D: TRBD1
V: TRBV2
size: .
J: TRBJ2-2